The subject of this entry is one T cell receptor (beta chain). V trimming: 4 bases; J trimming: 5 bases; junction bases outside the gene matches: 7. The CDR3 has 16 residues. Germline V CDR1 and CDR2: MGHRA, YSYEKL. The entry originates in a study of blood T cell repertoires in COVID-19. Study in general: Donors in the United States, Italy and Spain gave samples during acute or convalescent COVID-19. PBMCs, B-cell-depleted T cells, or T cells were the source of the cDNA or gDNA that made up the material.

Source study methods: From reference gene primer amplification, estimates of nucleated cell counts were derived. Produced via immunoSEQ multiplex PCR; TCRdb's table is partial and in-frame only. D and trimming were read from the DNA, whereas the V and J calls and clone size are those reported in that table. The sample shows 250,000 to 300,000 clones, approximately 87% of them seen only once. The receptor comes from a woman between 40 and 55 years old who had recovered from COVID-19. The chain is built from TRBV4-1 and TRBJ2-2; 10 bases are shared with TRBD2. Material: peripheral blood. As DNA, the CDR3 is TGCGCCAGCAGCCCTAGCGGGGGTAGGAAAACCGGGGAGCTGTTTTTT. Translating gives CASSPSGGRKTGELFF.